A selection of T cell receptor beta chains follows, all from one sample in a study of tumor-infiltrating lymphocytes in glioblastoma multiforme. TCRdb reprocessed the multiplex PCR reads with MiXCR, giving one entry per CDR3 protein. The sample gives more than 10,000 distinct CDR3 sequences, roughly 60% of which show up once; around 33% is in the top ten. The specimen was brain tumor tissue. The receptor source for this set is a male donor with glioblastoma. The CDR3 runs from the conserved cysteine through the conserved F or W. The D gene is left open where the match is weak. The listing skips clone size in some rows; elsewhere it reads once, few, many or a size class.

v_gene: TRBV30; abundance: medium-sized; len: 14; d_gene: TRBD1; j_gene: TRBJ1-5; CDR3nt: TGTGCCTGGCGCCGACAGGGGAACAATCAGCCCCAGCATTTT; CDR3aa: CAWRRQGNNQPQHF
v_gene: TRBV20-1; abundance: NA; len: 15; d_gene: TRBD2; j_gene: TRBJ2-3; CDR3nt: TGCATTGCTCTCACTAGCGGGAGGGCCCGGGGTACGCAGTATTTT; CDR3aa: CIALTSGRARGTQYF
v_gene: TRBV11-1; abundance: NA; len: 15; d_gene: TRBD1; j_gene: TRBJ1-1; CDR3nt: TGTGCCGGCAGCCTAAGACAGGGGGCGGATACTGAAGCTTTCTTT; CDR3aa: CAGSLRQGADTEAFF
v_gene: TRBV11-2; abundance: few; len: 11; d_gene: NA; j_gene: TRBJ2-7; CDR3nt: TGTGCCAGCAGCCCGTGTTTGCAGCAGTACTTC; CDR3aa: CASSPCLQQYF
v_gene: TRBV6-5; abundance: NA; len: 15; d_gene: NA; j_gene: TRBJ2-1; CDR3nt: TGTGCCAGCAGCGGAGGGGCTAGCATATACAATGAGCAGTTCTTC; CDR3aa: CASSGGASIYNEQFF
v_gene: TRBV5-4; abundance: NA; len: 12; d_gene: NA; j_gene: TRBJ2-1; CDR3nt: TGTGCCAGCAGCTTTTTGTATAATGAGCAGTTCTTC; CDR3aa: CASSFLYNEQFF
v_gene: TRBV6-1; abundance: NA; len: 13; d_gene: NA; j_gene: TRBJ2-2; CDR3nt: TGTGCCAGCAGTGAGTTTACCACCCGGGAGCTGTTTTTT; CDR3aa: CASSEFTTRELFF
v_gene: TRBV6-1; abundance: NA; len: 14; d_gene: NA; j_gene: TRBJ2-6; CDR3nt: TGTGCCAGCAGCCCCGCGGCCGGGGCCAACGTCCTGACTTTC; CDR3aa: CASSPAAGANVLTF
v_gene: TRBV7-3; abundance: once; len: 16; d_gene: TRBD1; j_gene: TRBJ2-2; CDR3nt: TGTGCCAGCAGCTTAAACCCTGGCAGGGACAGCGGGGAGCTGTTTTTT; CDR3aa: CASSLNPGRDSGELFF
v_gene: TRBV20-1; abundance: NA; len: 15; d_gene: TRBD2; j_gene: TRBJ2-1; CDR3nt: TGCGGTGCTAATGTCAGACTAGCGGGCATTGATAAGCAGTTCTTC; CDR3aa: CGANVRLAGIDKQFF
v_gene: TRBV5-1; abundance: many; len: 17; d_gene: NA; j_gene: TRBJ1-1; CDR3nt: TGCGCCAGCAGCTTGGGGGCACATTCGGGAGGAGACACTGAAGCTTTCTTT; CDR3aa: CASSLGAHSGGDTEAFF
v_gene: TRBV12-3/TRBV12-4; abundance: medium-sized; len: 13; d_gene: NA; j_gene: TRBJ2-5; CDR3nt: TGTGCCAGCAGCTTACAGGGTGGGGAGACCCAGTACTTC; CDR3aa: CASSLQGGETQYF
v_gene: TRBV4-1; abundance: NA; len: 13; d_gene: NA; j_gene: TRBJ2-7; CDR3nt: TGCGCCAGCACCCAGGATCTTAACTACGAGCAGTACTTC; CDR3aa: CASTQDLNYEQYF
v_gene: TRBV2; abundance: NA; len: 12; d_gene: NA; j_gene: TRBJ2-3; CDR3nt: TGTGCCAGCAGCCCTCGGGGCGGTACGCAGTATTTT; CDR3aa: CASSPRGGTQYF
v_gene: TRBV6-1; abundance: NA; len: 16; d_gene: TRBD1; j_gene: TRBJ1-2; CDR3nt: TGTGCCAACAGTGAAGACAGGGATGGGGGATACTATGGCTACACCTTC; CDR3aa: CANSEDRDGGYYGYTF
v_gene: TRBV20-1; abundance: medium-sized; len: 12; d_gene: NA; j_gene: TRBJ1-2; CDR3nt: TGCAGTGCTGGCGGGACAATCTATGGCTACACCTTC; CDR3aa: CSAGGTIYGYTF
v_gene: TRBV6-5; abundance: medium-sized; len: 18; d_gene: TRBD1; j_gene: TRBJ1-2; CDR3nt: TGTGCCAGCAATTCACAAACCACCAGGGGGAATCTTAACTATGGCTACACCTTC; CDR3aa: CASNSQTTRGNLNYGYTF
v_gene: TRBV20-1; abundance: NA; len: 11; d_gene: NA; j_gene: TRBJ2-4; CDR3nt: TGCAGTGCTCCCAATCGGGGCATTCAGTACTTC; CDR3aa: CSAPNRGIQYF
v_gene: TRBV15; abundance: many; len: 14; d_gene: NA; j_gene: TRBJ2-2; CDR3nt: TGTGCCACCAGCGACCGCCCTTTCGCCGGGGAGCTGTTTTTT; CDR3aa: CATSDRPFAGELFF
v_gene: TRBV9; abundance: many; len: 16; d_gene: NA; j_gene: TRBJ2-2; CDR3nt: TGTGCCAGCAGCACCGGGACACACAGAAACACCGGGGAGCTGTTTTTT; CDR3aa: CASSTGTHRNTGELFF
v_gene: TRBV11-3; abundance: NA; len: 20; d_gene: NA; j_gene: TRBJ2-7; CDR3nt: TGTGCCAGCAGCGCATCCAGTGGGGTGCTGCAGACCTCTTCAACCTACGAGCAGTACTTC; CDR3aa: CASSASSGVLQTSSTYEQYF
v_gene: TRBV30; abundance: NA; len: 14; d_gene: NA; j_gene: TRBJ2-7; CDR3nt: TGTGTCTGGAACCTCCCGGGACACTTCTACGAGCAGTACTTC; CDR3aa: CVWNLPGHFYEQYF
v_gene: TRBV20-1; abundance: NA; len: 16; d_gene: TRBD2; j_gene: TRBJ2-1; CDR3nt: TGCAGTGCTAGGGGAGGAGCGGGAGAACTCTACAATGAGCAGTTCTTC; CDR3aa: CSARGGAGELYNEQFF
v_gene: TRBV6-2/TRBV6-3; abundance: few; len: 15; d_gene: NA; j_gene: TRBJ1-5; CDR3nt: TGTGCCAGCAGTTATTATTTAGACGGTTATCAGCCCCAGCATTTT; CDR3aa: CASSYYLDGYQPQHF
v_gene: TRBV4-1; abundance: NA; len: 16; d_gene: NA; j_gene: TRBJ1-1; CDR3nt: TGCGCCAGCAGCCAAGATCGCTACAGGCAGAACACTGAAGCTTTCTTT; CDR3aa: CASSQDRYRQNTEAFF
v_gene: TRBV5-5; abundance: NA; len: 17; d_gene: TRBD1; j_gene: TRBJ2-6; CDR3nt: TGTGCCAGCGGCTTGGGGACAGGGGGGTTGGGGGCCAACGTCCTGACTTTC; CDR3aa: CASGLGTGGLGANVLTF
v_gene: TRBV10-3; abundance: NA; len: 13; d_gene: NA; j_gene: TRBJ2-1; CDR3nt: TGTGCCACCAGAGAACCTAACTCGGGGGAGCAGTTCTTC; CDR3aa: CATREPNSGEQFF
v_gene: TRBV6-1; abundance: NA; len: 13; d_gene: NA; j_gene: TRBJ2-3; CDR3nt: TGTGCCAGCCGAGACTGGCCCACAGTTACGCAGTATTTT; CDR3aa: CASRDWPTVTQYF
v_gene: TRBV10-2; abundance: once; len: 15; d_gene: NA; j_gene: TRBJ1-5; CDR3nt: TGCGCCAGCAGTGAGGAACAATATAGCAATCAGCCCCAGCATTTT; CDR3aa: CASSEEQYSNQPQHF
v_gene: TRBV29-1; abundance: NA; len: 14; d_gene: TRBD1; j_gene: TRBJ2-7; CDR3nt: TGCAGCGTTGTGGTCGGGACAGGACGATACGAGCAGTACTTC; CDR3aa: CSVVVGTGRYEQYF
v_gene: TRBV10-3; abundance: NA; len: 13; d_gene: NA; j_gene: TRBJ1-2; CDR3nt: TGTGCCATCACCAAAGAAGCTAACTATGGCTACACCTTC; CDR3aa: CAITKEANYGYTF
v_gene: TRBV10-1; abundance: NA; len: 13; d_gene: NA; j_gene: TRBJ2-1; CDR3nt: TGCGCCAGCAGTGAGGACAGTTACAATGAGCAGTTCTTC; CDR3aa: CASSEDSYNEQFF
v_gene: TRBV10-3; abundance: NA; len: 13; d_gene: NA; j_gene: TRBJ2-7; CDR3nt: TGTGCCATGAAAAATCCGAGCTCCTACGAGCAGTACTTC; CDR3aa: CAMKNPSSYEQYF
v_gene: TRBV11-1; abundance: NA; len: 14; d_gene: NA; j_gene: TRBJ2-1; CDR3nt: TGTGCCGGCAGCTTAGGGAGACTGGCCGGTGAGCAATTCTTC; CDR3aa: CAGSLGRLAGEQFF
v_gene: TRBV4-1; abundance: NA; len: 15; d_gene: NA; j_gene: TRBJ1-5; CDR3nt: TGCGCCAGCGGCCATGAAGTCTCCAACAATCAGCCCCAGCATTTT; CDR3aa: CASGHEVSNNQPQHF
v_gene: TRBV12-3/TRBV12-4; abundance: NA; len: 13; d_gene: NA; j_gene: TRBJ2-5; CDR3nt: TGTGTCAGCAGTTTCAGACAAGAAGAGACCCAGTACTTC; CDR3aa: CVSSFRQEETQYF
v_gene: TRBV11-3; abundance: NA; len: 14; d_gene: NA; j_gene: TRBJ2-2; CDR3nt: TGTGCCAGCAGCTCGGGACCCCCCACCGGGGAGCTGTTTTTT; CDR3aa: CASSSGPPTGELFF
v_gene: TRBV20-1; abundance: NA; len: 13; d_gene: NA; j_gene: TRBJ2-7; CDR3nt: TGCAGTGTCCACGCCCCGGGGACCTACGAGCAGTACTTC; CDR3aa: CSVHAPGTYEQYF
v_gene: TRBV29-1; abundance: NA; len: 13; d_gene: NA; j_gene: TRBJ2-2; CDR3nt: TGCAGCGGCAGGACAGCGAACACCGGGGAGCTGTTTTTT; CDR3aa: CSGRTANTGELFF
v_gene: TRBV13; abundance: NA; len: 19; d_gene: TRBD2; j_gene: TRBJ2-7; CDR3nt: TGTGTCAACAGCGACGCGACACTAGCGGGAGGCCCCAGCTCCTACGAGCAGTACTTC; CDR3aa: CVNSDATLAGGPSSYEQYF
v_gene: TRBV11-1; abundance: NA; len: 16; d_gene: TRBD1; j_gene: TRBJ2-3; CDR3nt: TGTGCCTGCAGCATTTTCGGACAGGTAGACACAGATACGCAGTATTTT; CDR3aa: CACSIFGQVDTDTQYF
v_gene: TRBV13; abundance: NA; len: 14; d_gene: NA; j_gene: TRBJ1-1; CDR3nt: TGTGCTAGCAACACATGGGCAACGAACGCTGAAGCTTTCTTT; CDR3aa: CASNTWATNAEAFF
v_gene: TRBV29-1; abundance: NA; len: 14; d_gene: NA; j_gene: TRBJ2-2; CDR3nt: TGCAGCGGATCAACAGAGCTGAACACCGGGAAGCTGTTTTTT; CDR3aa: CSGSTELNTGKLFF
v_gene: TRBV6-5; abundance: NA; len: 14; d_gene: TRBD1; j_gene: TRBJ2-5; CDR3nt: TGTGCCAGCAGTTACGGACAGGGGGTAGAGACCCAGTACTTC; CDR3aa: CASSYGQGVETQYF
v_gene: TRBV6-1; abundance: NA; len: 15; d_gene: TRBD2; j_gene: TRBJ2-7; CDR3nt: TGTGCCAGCAGTGCTGAGACTAGCGGGAGTTACGAGCAGTACTTC; CDR3aa: CASSAETSGSYEQYF
v_gene: TRBV10-3; abundance: NA; len: 12; d_gene: TRBD1; j_gene: TRBJ2-7; CDR3nt: TGTGTCACCAGTGTGTCGGGACAGGAGCAGTACTTC; CDR3aa: CVTSVSGQEQYF
v_gene: TRBV6-2/TRBV6-3; abundance: NA; len: 15; d_gene: TRBD2; j_gene: TRBJ2-3; CDR3nt: TGTGCCAGCAGCTCTGGACTAGCGCCAACAGGTACGCTGTATTTT; CDR3aa: CASSSGLAPTGTLYF
v_gene: TRBV12-3/TRBV12-4; abundance: NA; len: 13; d_gene: NA; j_gene: TRBJ2-7; CDR3nt: TGTGCAAGCAGCCTCAATTTAGAGTACGAGCAGTACTTC; CDR3aa: CASSLNLEYEQYF
v_gene: TRBV11-1; abundance: many; len: 13; d_gene: NA; j_gene: TRBJ1-5; CDR3nt: TGTGCCAGCAGCTTAGAATTCAATCAGCCCCAGCATTTT; CDR3aa: CASSLEFNQPQHF
v_gene: TRBV6-1; abundance: many; len: 13; d_gene: NA; j_gene: TRBJ2-7; CDR3nt: TGTGCCGGGCCCATACTGGGCGGTTACGAGCAGTACTTC; CDR3aa: CAGPILGGYEQYF
v_gene: TRBV2; abundance: medium-sized; len: 14; d_gene: NA; j_gene: TRBJ2-1; CDR3nt: TGTGCCAGCAAAAAACGGGGGACTGACAATGAGCAGTTCTTC; CDR3aa: CASKKRGTDNEQFF
v_gene: TRBV11-3; abundance: few; len: 15; d_gene: TRBD1; j_gene: TRBJ2-2; CDR3nt: TGTGCCAGCAGCTTGGACAGGGCACAGACCGGGGAGCTGTTTTTT; CDR3aa: CASSLDRAQTGELFF
v_gene: TRBV6-1; abundance: NA; len: 13; d_gene: TRBD1; j_gene: TRBJ2-1; CDR3nt: TGTGCCAGCAGTGAAGAGGTGCAGGGGGCGCAGTTCTTC; CDR3aa: CASSEEVQGAQFF
v_gene: TRBV11-1; abundance: NA; len: 12; d_gene: TRBD1; j_gene: TRBJ2-7; CDR3nt: TGTGCCAGCAGCGGACAGGGGCGCAGGCGGTACTTC; CDR3aa: CASSGQGRRRYF
v_gene: TRBV7-9; abundance: many; len: 17; d_gene: TRBD2; j_gene: TRBJ2-7; CDR3nt: TGTGCCAGCACAGGGACTAGCGGGAGGGCCCCCTCGGGAGAGCAGTACTTC; CDR3aa: CASTGTSGRAPSGEQYF
v_gene: TRBV20-1; abundance: NA; len: 19; d_gene: TRBD1; j_gene: TRBJ2-4; CDR3nt: TGCAGTGCTAGAGACCTAGACAGGGGGATTCGGAGAGCCAAAAACATTCAGTACTTC; CDR3aa: CSARDLDRGIRRAKNIQYF
v_gene: TRBV20-1; abundance: NA; len: 14; d_gene: NA; j_gene: TRBJ2-1; CDR3nt: TGCAGTGCTATGCCAGGCGGCCCCTACAATGAGCAGTTCTTC; CDR3aa: CSAMPGGPYNEQFF
v_gene: TRBV7-9; abundance: NA; len: 16; d_gene: NA; j_gene: TRBJ1-3; CDR3nt: TGTGCCAGCAGCCCCAGGACGAAGAGCTCTGGAAACACCATATATTTT; CDR3aa: CASSPRTKSSGNTIYF
v_gene: TRBV11-1; abundance: NA; len: 13; d_gene: TRBD1; j_gene: TRBJ2-7; CDR3nt: TGTCCCAGCAGGCGGACAGGGGATGACGCGCGGTACTTC; CDR3aa: CPSRRTGDDARYF